These 26 T cell receptor beta chains came from one sample sequenced in a study of T cell responses to AZD1222 COVID-19 vaccine listed by TCRdb under 2021. This sample's time point label indicates: baseline before first vaccination. The library was produced with the immunoSEQ multiplex PCR assay. TCRdb re-hosts the immuneACCESS table, in-frame sequences only. Its copies lack some clones; in the studies checked, an unresolved V gene accounts for under half of them, and the cause for the rest is not known. The sample has about 100,000 clones on record, less than 90% of them singletons. Approximately 15% of the sample belongs to the ten largest clones. The sequencing here drew on peripheral blood, taken on day 0 of AZD1222 vaccination. These receptors all come from an adult in good health.

The genes are TRBV30 and TRBJ2-7; 7 bases map to TRBD2. This CDR3 is built from 14 residues. The trim removed 4 bases at V and 2 bases at J, leaving 8 bases unmatched. The germline CDR1 and CDR2 sequences are GTSNPN and SVGIG (reference sequence). CDR3 DNA: TGTGCCTGGACCCCCGTGGGAGGGGCCTACGAGCAGTACTTC. Protein product: CAWTPVGGAYEQYF.

The V and J genes are TRBV6-5 and TRBJ2-1; 10 bases line up with TRBD2. The CDR3 consists of 15 residues. CDR1 and CDR2 from the germline V gene are MNHEY and SVGAGI. Trimming cost V 4 bases and J 4 bases; bases outside gene matches: 4. The CDR3 nucleotides read TGTGCCAGCAGTTTGGCTAGCGGGAGTTACAATGAGCAGTTCTTC. Residues: CASSLASGSYNEQFF.

V and J are TRBV10-3 and TRBJ2-1, with D tentatively TRBD2 (6 bases). Germline values: CDR1 ENHRY, CDR2 SYGVKD. V was cut by 4 bases and J by 8 bases, with 9 bases left in between. The CDR3 consists of 12 residues. The CDR3 nucleotides are TGTGCCATCAGTGGACTAGTCCATGAGCAGTTCTTC. Amino acids: CAISGLVHEQFF.

This clone has just a few counts. The genes are TRBV19 and TRBJ1-1; 9 nucleotides match TRBD1. The CDR3 spans 16 residues. The J segment lost 1 base and the V segment lost 5 bases, leaving 8 bases of the junction unmatched. Germline V gives CDR1 LNHDA, CDR2 SQIVND (reference sequence). The CDR3 loop reads CASSAGQGIRNTEAFF. CDR3 DNA sequence: TGTGCCAGTAGTGCGGGACAGGGTATCCGGAACACTGAAGCTTTCTTT. Based on the CDR3 plus reference TRBV19 and TRBJ1-1, the full variable domain is DGGITQSPKYLFRKEGQNVTLSCEQNLNHDAMYWYRQDPGQGLRLIYYSQIVNDFQKGDIAEGYSVSREKKESFPLTVTSAQKNPTAFYLCASSAGQGIRNTEAFFGQGTRLTVV.

This clone was seen more than once but under ten times. CDR3 nucleotide sequence: TGTGCCAGCAGCCTGCAACCGACCACTGAAGCTTTCTTT. As protein: CASSLQPTTEAFF. V gene TRBV12-3 or TRBV12-4 combines with J gene TRBJ1-1, with D unclear. With 6 bases removed from V and 4 bases from J, the gap between germline ends came to 12 bases. CDR3 length equals 13 residues.

This chain links TRBV5-1 with TRBJ2-7; tentatively, D is TRBD1 or TRBD2 (5 bases each). Germline V gene data show CDR1 as SGHRS and CDR2 as YFSETQ. The CDR3 extends over 14 amino acids. Trimming cost V 4 bases and J 2 bases, with 13 bases left between them. CDR3 DNA: TGCGCCAGCAGCGTGGCGTGGGACGCCTACGAGCAGTACTTC. This gives the protein CASSVAWDAYEQYF.

The chain couples TRBV11-2 to TRBJ2-7; 13 bases agree with TRBD2. This CDR3 comprises 17 residues. After removal of 5 bases from V and 2 bases from J, the junction contained 9 bases not matched to a gene. The germline CDR1 and CDR2 sequences are SGHAT and FQNNGV. CDR3 nucleotide sequence: TGTGCCAGCAGCCGAGGACTAGCGGGGGAAGGGGCCTACGAGCAGTACTTC. This encodes CASSRGLAGEGAYEQYF.

The chain couples TRBV28 to TRBJ1-3, with 9 bases matching TRBD1. Germline values: CDR1 MDHEN, CDR2 SYDVKM. The CDR3 sequence is 15 residues long. Unmatched junction bases numbered 11, after V lost 10 bases and J lost 4 bases. The CDR3 bases are TGTGCCACCCGGGACAGGGCTTCGCGGGGAAACACCATATATTTT. The encoded protein is CATRDRASRGNTIYF.

The J gene is TRBJ2-3, the V gene TRBV11-3; possibly TRBD1 or TRBD2 for D (5 bases each). The CDR3 covers 16 residues. The germline gives CDR1 SGHNT, CDR2 YENEEA. V was pared by 6 bases and J by 2 bases, with 18 bases between. The DNA for the CDR3 is TGTGCCAGCAGTCTGGCTGGGACGGTCAACACAGATACGCAGTATTTT. It codes for CASSLAGTVNTDTQYF.

This rearrangement joins TRBV19 to TRBJ1-1; 7 bases match TRBD1. The CDR3 is 15 residues long. Germline CDR1 is LNHDA and CDR2 is SQIVND (reference sequence). Losses at the gene ends were 5 bases for V and 2 bases for J; bases not matched to a gene: 8. This chain's CDR3 is CASSAGTAGNTEAFF. The CDR3 region has the DNA TGTGCCAGTAGTGCCGGGACAGCCGGTAACACTGAAGCTTTCTTT.

The chain uses TRBV28 and TRBJ2-7, with 8 nucleotides matching TRBD2. The CDR3 extends over 14 amino acids. Trimming cost V 6 bases and J 6 bases; bases outside gene matches: 10. Germline CDR1 reads MDHEN; CDR2 reads SYDVKM. The CDR3, as DNA: TGTGCCAGCAGCTCCGGGACTAGACTTATCGAGCAGTACTTC. This sequence encodes CASSSGTRLIEQYF.

CDR3 nucleotide sequence: TGCGCCAGCAGCCACGTAGTCGGGGAGCTGTTTTTT. Translation gives CASSHVVGELFF. The chain recombines TRBV4-1 with TRBJ2-2; unclear D gene. Trimming removed 3 bases at V and 7 bases at J, with 6 bases between. Germline-derived CDR1 and CDR2 are MGHRA and YSYEKL. The CDR3 extends over 12 amino acids.

The genes are TRBV11-3 and TRBJ2-2; D unresolved. There are 13 residues in the CDR3. Trimming shortened V by 7 bases and J by 1 base, and 7 bases separated the two germline ends. From germline, CDR1 is SGHNT and CDR2 YENEEA. CDR3 coding DNA: TGTGCCAGCACGTTGGGGAACACCGGGGAGCTGTTTTTT. Its protein product is CASTLGNTGELFF.

J is TRBJ2-1 and V is TRBV29-1; 11 positions agree with TRBD2. The germline gives CDR1 SQVTM, CDR2 ANQGSEA. Trimming took 5 bases from V and 0 from J; bases not matched to a gene: 9. The length of the CDR3 is 17 residues. CDR3 nucleotide sequence: TGCAGCGTTAGCCCCGTGACTAGCGGGATCTCCTACAATGAGCAGTTCTTC. It translates to CSVSPVTSGISYNEQFF.

The J gene is TRBJ2-5, the V gene TRBV19, with a weak D call TRBD2 (5 bases). There are 11 residues in the CDR3. Per the germline V gene, CDR1 is LNHDA and CDR2 is SQIVND (reference sequence). Trimming left V 7 bases short and J 5 bases short, with 8 bases between. CDR3 nucleotides: TGTGCCAGTACCTCGGGGGAGACCCAGTACTTC. Its protein product is CASTSGETQYF.

The chain links TRBV6-5 to TRBJ1-6; D is unclear. This CDR3 spans 12 amino acids. Germline CDR1 is MNHEY and CDR2 is SVGAGI. V dropped 4 bases and J dropped 10 bases, with 8 bases sitting between them. The DNA of the CDR3 is TGTGCCAGCAGTTCCGGAAGCTCACCCCTCCACTTT. It yields the protein CASSSGSSPLHF.

This clone was observed once. The chain couples TRBV6-5 to TRBJ2-7; TRBD2 agrees at 16 bases. Germline-derived CDR1 and CDR2 are MNHEY and SVGAGI. The junction had 0 bases not matched to a gene; V was cut back by 0 bases and J by 4 bases. This CDR3 contains 16 residues. Here the CDR3 DNA reads TGTGCCAGCAGTTACTCGGGACTAGCGGGAGGGTACGAGCAGTACTTC. Its protein product is CASSYSGLAGGYEQYF.

The V call is TRBV3-1 (or the pseudogene TRBV3-2), the J call TRBJ2-7, with a weak D call TRBD1 (6 bases). CDR1 LGHDT and CDR2 YNNKEL come from the germline V gene (reference sequence). The CDR3 is 14 residues long. Trimming shortened V by 5 bases and J by 4 bases, and 15 bases separated the two germline ends. The CDR3 here is CASSEPGQKYEQYF. CDR3 nucleotide sequence: TGTGCCAGCAGCGAACCGGGACAAAAATACGAGCAGTACTTC.

The rearrangement links TRBV29-1 to TRBJ1-2, with D possibly TRBD1 on 6 matching bases. The CDR3 loop spans 11 amino acids. The V gene's germline CDR1 is SQVTM and CDR2 ANQGSEA. Between the trimmed V and J ends, which lost 6 bases and 7 bases, there was a span of 12 bases. CDR3 sequence reads: CSVEGGFGYTF. In nucleotides, the CDR3 is TGCAGCGTCGAGGGGGGTTTTGGCTACACCTTC.

V is TRBV19 and J is TRBJ1-4; D uncertain. Germline V gene sequence: CDR1 LNHDA, CDR2 SQIVND (reference sequence). The CDR3 is 14 residues long. The V end lost 6 bases, the J end lost 0 bases, and 8 bases lay between the germline ends. The CDR3 is CASRSLTTNEKLFF. Written as DNA, the CDR3 is TGTGCCAGTAGGTCTCTGACAACTAATGAAAAACTGTTTTTT.

The chain couples TRBV29-1 to TRBJ2-7, with no clear D. Germline V CDR1 and CDR2: SQVTM, ANQGSEA. This CDR3 is built from 13 residues. Trimming left V 4 bases short and J 2 bases short, with 12 bases between. The DNA for the CDR3 is TGCAGCGTTGCCCCTTACAGTACCTACGAGCAGTACTTC. Translated, it gives CSVAPYSTYEQYF.

The chain has TRBV27 and TRBJ1-1, with D perhaps TRBD1 (5 bases). CDR3 length: 16 residues. Germline V gene sequence: CDR1 MNHEY, CDR2 SMNVEV (reference sequence). V was clipped by 3 bases and J by 0 bases, with 14 bases between them. CDR3 nucleotide sequence: TGTGCCAGCAGTTTCCTCAGGGACTCATTGAACACTGAAGCTTTCTTT. Translated, it gives CASSFLRDSLNTEAFF.

This chain uses TRBV20-1 with TRBJ1-5; D may be TRBD1 (6 bases). The germline gives CDR1 DFQATT, CDR2 SNEGSKA (reference sequence). Trimming removed 3 bases at V and 4 bases at J, with 22 bases between. The CDR3 runs to 17 residues. The CDR3 sequence: CSASPLTGRRGNQPQHF. Here the CDR3 DNA reads TGCAGTGCTAGTCCCCTTACAGGGCGCCGAGGGAATCAGCCCCAGCATTTT.

The J gene is TRBJ2-6, the V gene TRBV19; D not resolved. V was clipped by 7 bases and J by 0 bases, with 4 bases between them. This CDR3 has 13 residues. Germline lookup yields CDR1 LNHDA and CDR2 SQIVND (reference sequence). The CDR3 spells CASMASGANVLTF. CDR3 nucleotide sequence: TGTGCCAGTATGGCCTCTGGGGCCAACGTCCTGACTTTC.

The chain employs TRBV13 and TRBJ2-1; tentatively, D is TRBD2 (6 bases). The germline V gene has CDR1 PRHDT and CDR2 FYEKMQ (reference sequence). This CDR3 region has 13 residues. Trimming took off 8 bases at V and 9 bases at J, with 17 bases between the two ends. The CDR3 DNA reads as TGTGCCAGCCTTTCTATGCGGGATGTTGAGCAGTTCTTC. It codes for CASLSMRDVEQFF. The full variable domain, rest sourced from reference TRBV13 and TRBJ2-1, is AAGVIQSPRHLIKEKRETATLKCYPIPRHDTVYWYQQGPGQDPQFLISFYEKMQSDKGSIPDRFSAQQFSDYHSELNMSSLELGDSALYFCASLSMRDVEQFFGPGTRLTVL.

The chain is built from TRBV5-4 and TRBJ1-2, with D maybe TRBD1 (6 bases). Per the germline V gene, CDR1 is SGHNT and CDR2 is YYREEE (reference sequence). V was clipped by 6 bases and J by 4 bases, with 16 bases between them. The CDR3 is 14 residues long. The CDR3 DNA reads as TGTGCCAGCACCCTACGTGGGGGCGCCTATGGCTACACCTTC. It specifies CASTLRGGAYGYTF.